A single sample is the source of the 11 T cell receptor beta chains below, sequenced in a study of spatial heterogeneity in lung cancer. The time point is: blood at routine non-recurrence follow-up after resection. Whole RNA from tumor, nontumor lung or frozen PBMC was sequenced unsorted. MiXCR was run by TCRdb on the 5' RACE reads, yielding one entry per CDR3 protein. The data show about 52,000 distinct CDR3 sequences, more than 6.5% seen once. The input for sequencing was PBMCs, taken at follow-up. These receptors were collected from a female donor with early-stage non-small cell lung cancer.

The chain couples TRBV7-2 to TRBJ1-6, with no clear D. CDR3 length: 12 amino acids. Trimming cost V 2 bases and J 13 bases, with 9 bases left between them. The germline V gene has CDR1 SGHTA and CDR2 FQGNSA. CDR3 region: CASSLLPNPLHF. For the CDR3, the DNA is TGTGCCAGCAGCTTACTCCCTAACCCCCTCCACTTT. Combining the CDR3 with reference TRBV7-2 and TRBJ1-6 gives the whole variable domain GAGVSQSPSNKVTEKGKDVELRCDPISGHTALYWYRQSLGQGLEFLIYFQGNSAPDKSGLPSDRFSAERTGGSVSTLTIQRTQQEDSAVYLCASSLLPNPLHFGNGTRLTVT.

The J gene is TRBJ2-7, the V gene TRBV27; 7 bases line up with TRBD1. Germline CDR1 is MNHEY and CDR2 is SMNVEV (reference sequence). The CDR3 loop spans 15 amino acids. The V and J ends lost 4 bases and 3 bases, in that order; junction bases with no gene match: 9. The CDR3 coding sequence is TGTGCCAGCAGTTCCCAAGGGGGCCTGGGCTACGAGCAGTACTTC. Translation: CASSSQGGLGYEQYF.

At least ten counts were recorded for this clonotype. The chain combines TRBV6-1 with TRBJ1-3; tentative D call: TRBD1 (5 bases). The CDR3 is 17 residues long. The germline V gene encodes CDR1 MNHNS and CDR2 SASEGT. V gave up 0 bases and J gave up 1 base, with 13 bases separating them. The CDR3 region has the DNA TGTGCCAGCAGTGAAGCGCTTGGGGGATCGTCTGGAAACACCATATATTTT. The encoded protein is CASSEALGGSSGNTIYF.

This clonotype was seen at least ten times. CDR3: CASSPMGNTIYF. The CDR3 nucleotides read TGTGCCAGCTCACCCATGGGAAACACCATATATTTT. The chain is built from TRBV18 and TRBJ1-3; unclear D gene. Trimming removed 3 bases from V and 4 bases from J, with 4 bases in between. CDR1 is KGHSH, CDR2 LQKENI, per germline. This CDR3 spans 12 amino acids.

The chain recombines TRBV10-3 with TRBJ1-5, with D possibly matching TRBD1 (5 bases). V was trimmed by 8 bases and J by 2 bases, leaving 13 bases between them. This CDR3 is 14 amino acids long. Germline V gives CDR1 ENHRY, CDR2 SYGVKD. The CDR3 protein is CAIGRGGGNQPQHF. In nucleotides, the CDR3 is TGTGCCATCGGGAGAGGAGGGGGCAATCAGCCCCAGCATTTT.

This clonotype was picked up a small number of times. DNA of the CDR3: TGTGCCAGCAGCCGGACAGAGGTGAACACCGGGGAGCTGTTTTTT. This gives the protein CASSRTEVNTGELFF. The chain employs TRBV6-2 or TRBV6-3 and TRBJ2-2; D perhaps matches TRBD1 (6 bases). Germline V gene sequence: CDR1 MNHEY, CDR2 SVGEGT. V was trimmed by 6 bases and J by 1 base, leaving 12 bases between them. The CDR3 extends over 15 amino acids.

The chain has TRBV5-1 and TRBJ2-2, with D perhaps TRBD1 (5 bases). This CDR3 has 16 amino acids. CDR1 and CDR2 from the germline V gene are SGHRS and YFSETQ. V lost 5 bases to trimming and J lost 3 bases, with 17 bases between them. CDR3 coding DNA: TGCGCCAGCAGTTGGCCTGCGCAGGGATACACCGGGGAGCTGTTTTTT. It specifies CASSWPAQGYTGELFF. Filled out from reference TRBV5-1 and TRBJ2-2, the complete variable domain reads KAGVTQTPRYLIKTRGQQVTLSCSPISGHRSVSWYQQTPGQGLQFLFEYFSETQRNKGNFPGRFSGRQFSNSRSEMNVSTLELGDSALYLCASSWPAQGYTGELFFGEGSRLTVL.

This clonotype has ten or more counts. The CDR3 here is CASSFAETQYF. The CDR3 nucleotides read TGTGCCAGCAGCTTCGCAGAGACCCAGTACTTC. The chain uses TRBV2 and TRBJ2-5; D remains unclear. The length of the CDR3 is 11 residues. The V end was cut by 6 bases, the J end by 4 bases, with 6 bases between. CDR1 is SNHLY, CDR2 FYNNEI, per germline.

Ten or more counts support this clonotype. The CDR3 coding sequence is TGTGCCAGCAGTCCCCAGATCAGGGGAAATCAGCCCCAGCATTTT. Its protein is CASSPQIRGNQPQHF. J is TRBJ1-5 and V is TRBV6-6, with D maybe TRBD1 (6 bases). Germline lookup yields CDR1 MNHNY and CDR2 SVGAGI (reference sequence). This CDR3 contains 15 residues. Trimming removed 5 bases from V and 4 bases from J, with 15 bases in between.

This clonotype was observed at least ten times. This chain joins TRBV6-2 or TRBV6-3 and TRBJ2-4; D not certain. V was cut by 2 bases and J by 8 bases, with 7 bases left in between. The V gene's germline CDR1 is MNHEY and CDR2 SVGEGT. The CDR3 is 12 residues long. In DNA form, the CDR3 reads TGTGCCAGCAGTTACGTTGGGGACATTCAGTACTTC. Translation: CASSYVGDIQYF.

In the case of this clonotype: The junction differs from germline at one of its ends, possibly a read error. The genes are TRBV7-9 and TRBJ1-4, with TRBD1 as a possible D gene (5 bases). Germline CDR1 reads SEHNR; CDR2 reads FQNEAQ (reference sequence). This CDR3 region has 15 residues. As DNA, the CDR3 is TGTGCCAGCAGCCACCTTAAAGGGACTAATGAAAACCTGTTTTTT. Translated, it gives CASSHLKGTNENLFF.